This is a list of T cell receptor beta chains from one sample in a study of cytomegalovirus exposure and HLA in healthy donors. Assay: immunoSEQ multiplex PCR; the TCRdb copy retains only in-frame clones and omits some. The table lists 100,000 or so clones, more than 65% of them singletons. The specimen was PBMCs. These receptor sequences come from a man in his forties in good health and CMV-seropositive. Each CDR3 is given with its conserved first and last residue. A D gene is named only where the DNA matches it firmly. Clone size is not always given. Where it is, it says once, few, many or a class for expanded clones.

clone_size j_call v_call d_call cdr3_length cdr3_aa cdr3_nt
- TRBJ2-5 TRBV28 TRBD1 12 CAAGQAQETQYF TGTGCCGCAGGACAGGCCCAAGAGACCCAGTACTTC
few TRBJ2-7 TRBV9 - 15 CASSADRGNGYEQYF TGTGCCAGCAGCGCTGACCGGGGGAACGGCTACGAGCAGTACTTC
- TRBJ2-7 TRBV9 - 14 CASSPSPSDYEQYF TGTGCCAGCAGCCCGAGTCCTAGCGACTACGAGCAGTACTTC
- TRBJ2-5 TRBV5-6 TRBD1 15 CASSCPGTGEETQYF TGTGCCAGCAGCTGTCCCGGGACAGGGGAAGAGACCCAGTACTTC
- TRBJ2-7 TRBV6-5 TRBD1 15 CASSFYRGAGYEQYF TGTGCCAGCAGCTTTTACAGGGGCGCTGGGTACGAGCAGTACTTC
- TRBJ1-1 TRBV7-9 - 13 CASSVMLGTEAFF TGTGCCAGCAGCGTAATGCTAGGCACTGAAGCTTTCTTT
- TRBJ2-1 TRBV6-5 TRBD1 12 CASTDRGGEQFF TGTGCCAGCACGGACAGGGGAGGGGAGCAGTTCTTC
few TRBJ1-6 TRBV27 - 14 CASSFQGYNSPLHF TGTGCCAGCAGTTTCCAGGGGTATAATTCACCCCTCCACTTT
- TRBJ1-1 TRBV5-1 - 15 CASSATGVRETEAFF TGCGCCAGCAGCGCGACAGGTGTTAGGGAGACTGAAGCTTTCTTT
- TRBJ1-4 TRBV4-1 - 14 CASSLQATNEKLFF TGCGCCAGCAGCCTACAAGCAACTAATGAAAAACTGTTTTTT
- TRBJ2-1 TRBV9 TRBD2 19 CASSANSGGPLSSYNEQFF TGTGCCAGCAGCGCAAATAGCGGGGGGCCGCTGAGCTCCTACAATGAGCAGTTCTTC
once TRBJ1-4 TRBV28 - 15 CASRAEHFGNEKLFF TGTGCCAGCAGGGCAGAACATTTTGGTAATGAAAAACTGTTTTTT
- TRBJ1-5 TRBV28 - 12 CASSLAERPQHF TGTGCCAGCAGTTTAGCAGAACGGCCCCAGCATTTT
- TRBJ2-1 TRBV4-3 TRBD2 15 CASSQGRAAYNEQFF TGCGCCAGCAGCCAGGGGAGGGCCGCCTACAATGAGCAGTTCTTC
- TRBJ2-2 TRBV4-1 TRBD2 18 CASSQDTSGGPNTGELFF TGCGCCAGCAGCCAAGATACTAGCGGGGGGCCGAACACCGGGGAGCTGTTTTTT
- TRBJ1-3 TRBV7-2 TRBD1 16 CASSLPGDRGRNTIYF TGTGCCAGCAGCTTACCCGGGGACAGGGGTAGAAACACCATATATTTT
- TRBJ1-1 TRBV5-4 - 14 CASSAMTGNTEAFF TGTGCCAGCAGCGCAATGACAGGGAACACTGAAGCTTTCTTT
- TRBJ2-7 TRBV18 - 14 CASSQAGARDEQYF TGTGCCAGCTCCCAAGCAGGGGCCCGAGACGAGCAGTACTTC
- TRBJ2-1 TRBV5-1 - 15 CASSFEGRSYNEQFF TGCGCCAGCAGCTTTGAAGGGAGGTCCTACAATGAGCAGTTCTTC
- TRBJ2-5 TRBV6-5 - 14 CASSYGGVRETQYF TGTGCCAGCAGTTACGGCGGGGTGAGGGAGACCCAGTACTTC
once TRBJ2-5 TRBV6-1 TRBD2 14 CASDGGGFQETQYF TGTGCCAGCGACGGCGGGGGGTTCCAAGAGACCCAGTACTTC
- TRBJ2-5 TRBV18 - 13 CASSPPYLETQYF TGTGCCAGCTCACCACCGTATTTGGAGACCCAGTACTTC
few TRBJ2-2 TRBV9 TRBD1 16 CASSPRDRATTGELFF TGTGCCAGCAGCCCCCGGGACAGGGCTACCACCGGGGAGCTGTTTTTT
- TRBJ2-3 TRBV7-9 - 12 CSSSLVSNTQYF TGTTCCAGCAGCTTAGTTTCTAATACGCAGTATTTT
- TRBJ1-1 TRBV5-1 - 14 CASSFRGMNTEAFF TGCGCCAGCAGCTTCAGAGGCATGAACACTGAAGCTTTCTTT
- TRBJ1-1 TRBV6-5 TRBD1 11 CASRTGGEAFF TGTGCCAGCAGGACAGGGGGTGAAGCTTTCTTT
few TRBJ2-1 TRBV25-1 - 13 CASSAGVRNEQFF TGTGCCAGCAGTGCCGGGGTGAGGAATGAGCAGTTCTTC
- TRBJ1-2 TRBV6-4 - 15 CASRVGAGRNYGYTF TGTGCCAGCAGGGTTGGGGCAGGAAGAAACTATGGCTACACCTTC
- TRBJ1-5 TRBV4-1 TRBD1 15 CASSKDRSEVKPQHF TGCGCCAGCAGCAAGGACAGGTCTGAGGTTAAACCCCAGCATTTT
- TRBJ2-3 TRBV4-2 TRBD2 18 CASSQDLAGGHSTDTQYF TGTGCCAGCAGCCAAGATTTGGCGGGGGGCCATAGCACAGATACGCAGTATTTT
- TRBJ1-1 TRBV5-1 TRBD1 15 CASSLLTAGGTEAFF TGCGCCAGCAGCTTACTAACGGCAGGGGGCACTGAAGCTTTCTTT